The 27 T cell receptor beta chains presented below share a single source sample, sequenced in a study of T cells in Graves' hyperthyroidism and ophthalmopathy. Template material for amplifying TCR beta CDR3 regions consisted of RNA transcripts. HTBI primers drove first-round RT-PCR of the TCR CDR3. One entry per CDR3 protein results from TCRdb running MiXCR on the multiplex PCR reads. This sample yields around 660,000 distinct CDR3 sequences, of which approximately 42% are seen a single time; about 7.2% belongs to the top ten. The sample consisted of peripheral blood or thyroid tissue (not recorded which). These receptor sequences come from an adult man with Graves' disease, either hyperthyroidism or ophthalmopathy (not recorded which).

A few counts support this clonotype. The chain recombines TRBV6-5 with TRBJ2-7; D is perhaps TRBD1 (5 bases). The ends were cut back, 5 bases at V and 4 bases at J, with 12 bases in the middle. This CDR3 contains 13 residues. Germline CDR1 reads MNHEY; CDR2 reads SVGAGI. The CDR3 reads CASSEEHRYEQYF. CDR3 in DNA: TGTGCCAGCAGTGAAGAACACAGGTACGAGCAGTACTTC.

CDR3 in DNA: TGTGCCAGCAGCGTGGGGACAATAGGTGCCATATATTTT. Protein sequence: CASSVGTIGAIYF. The chain has TRBV9 and TRBJ1-3, with D possibly TRBD1 on 6 matching bases. Trimming pared 2 bases from V and 11 bases from J, leaving 14 bases between. Germline CDR1 SGDLS, CDR2 YYNGEE. The CDR3 is 13 amino acids. The variable domain in full, with the rest retrieved from reference TRBV9 and TRBJ1-3, is DSGVTQTPKHLITATGQRVTLRCSPRSGDLSVYWYQQSLDQGLQFLIQYYNGEERAKGNILERFSAQQFPDLHSELNLSSLELGDSALYFCASSVGTIGAIYFGEGSWLTVV.

This chain connects TRBV20-1 to TRBJ1-4; D is ambiguous. Germline-derived CDR1 and CDR2 are DFQATT and SNEGSKA (reference sequence). The V gene lost 2 bases and the J gene lost 0 bases, with 7 bases spanning the gap. This CDR3 spans 14 amino acids. The CDR3 DNA is TGCAGTGCTAGAACGGATGCAACTAATGAAAAACTGTTTTTT. Translation: CSARTDATNEKLFF.

Remarks on this clonotype: A read error may explain this, as a much larger clone is one base away. This rearrangement joins TRBV6-1 to TRBJ1-5; 9 bases match TRBD1. The CDR3 has 13 amino acids. CDR1 is MNHNS and CDR2 is SASEGT in the germline V gene. V gave up 6 bases and J gave up 7 bases; unmatched junction bases: 4. In DNA, the CDR3 is TGTGCCAGCAGGATGGGACAGGGACAGCCCCAGCATTTT. As protein: CASRMGQGQPQHF.

This clonotype was observed at least ten times. J is TRBJ2-5 and V is TRBV29-1; TRBD2 might be the D (6 bases). The germline CDR1 and CDR2 sequences are SQVTM and ANQGSEA. CDR3 size: 16 residues. Trimming stripped 3 bases from V and 1 base from J, with 18 bases between. In DNA, the CDR3 is TGCAGCGTTGACTTTACGGGGGAGACGGTCCAAGAGACCCAGTACTTC. This codes for CSVDFTGETVQETQYF.

About this clonotype: This may be a read error: a much more frequent sequence differs by one nucleotide. The chain carries TRBV14 and TRBJ1-4; unclear D gene. This CDR3 contains 12 residues. CDR1 and CDR2 from the germline V gene are SGHDN and FVKESK. The V end was cut by 3 bases, the J end by 6 bases, with 5 bases between. The chain's CDR3 is CASSHDDEKLFF. The CDR3 nucleotides are TGTGCCAGCAGCCACGACGATGAAAAACTGTTTTTT.

The chain combines TRBV29-1 with TRBJ1-1; D may be TRBD1 (6 bases). The CDR3 sequence is 12 residues long. V was cut by 8 bases and J by 1 base, with 11 bases left in between. Looked up from germline, CDR1 is SQVTM and CDR2 is ANQGSEA. In DNA, the CDR3 is TGCAGCTTAACGACAGGGAACACTGAAGCTTTCTTT. Translating gives CSLTTGNTEAFF.

This sequence joins TRBV24-1 and TRBJ1-5, with a tentative D call TRBD1 (5 bases). Germline loops: CDR1 KGHDR, CDR2 SFDVKD. With 7 bases removed from V and 5 bases from J, the gap between germline ends came to 14 bases. CDR3 length: 14 amino acids. The chain's CDR3 is CATSSLDSDQPQHF. The CDR3 nucleotides read TGTGCCACCAGCAGCTTAGACAGTGATCAGCCCCAGCATTTT.

V usage is TRBV7-2 and J usage is TRBJ2-7; TRBD2 aligns across 9 bases. The CDR3 has 14 amino acids. CDR1 is SGHTA and CDR2 is FQGNSA in the germline V gene. The V gene end was trimmed by 1 base and the J gene end by 9 bases; junction bases not matched to a gene: 7. The CDR3 sequence is CASSLGDSGRWQYF. For the CDR3, the DNA is TGTGCCAGCAGCTTAGGGGACAGCGGGAGGTGGCAGTACTTC.

This clonotype was seen more than once but under ten times. This chain connects TRBV7-2 to TRBJ2-7; 8 bases agree with TRBD2. Germline-derived CDR1 and CDR2 are SGHTA and FQGNSA. This CDR3 has 14 amino acids. Losses at the gene ends were 3 bases for V and 6 bases for J; bases not matched to a gene: 7. This CDR3 is CASSFTPRGGEQYF. The CDR3 DNA sequence: TGTGCCAGCAGCTTTACCCCCCGGGGGGGCGAGCAGTACTTC.

This clonotype was picked up a small number of times. This chain connects TRBV27 to TRBJ1-1; the D gene is possibly TRBD1 (6 bases). The germline V and J ends were trimmed by 7 bases and 11 bases, with 14 bases remaining between them. In germline, CDR1 is MNHEY, CDR2 SMNVEV (reference sequence). This CDR3 contains 11 residues. CDR3 bases: TGTGCCAGCAAGGGGGGGCTGGGTGCTTTCTTT. Translating it yields CASKGGLGAFF.

The V and J genes are TRBV14 and TRBJ1-4, with a tentative D call TRBD1 (6 bases). Trimming took 4 bases from V and 0 from J, leaving 12 bases between them. This CDR3 spans 16 amino acids. Per germline, CDR1 SGHDN and CDR2 FVKESK. CDR3: CASSPGQFPTNEKLFF. The CDR3 DNA is TGTGCCAGCAGCCCCGGACAGTTCCCAACTAATGAAAAACTGTTTTTT.

The J gene is TRBJ1-4, the V gene TRBV15, with TRBD1 matching 9 bases. There are 16 residues in the CDR3. Per germline, CDR1 LNHNV and CDR2 YYDKDF (reference sequence). J lost 10 bases, V lost 0 bases, and 9 bases had no gene match. Here the CDR3 reads CATSREYRGLTGKLFF. The CDR3, as DNA: TGTGCCACCAGCAGAGAATACAGGGGGCTCACTGGAAAACTGTTTTTT.

The chain couples TRBV29-1 to TRBJ2-2; unclear D gene. From germline, CDR1 is SQVTM and CDR2 ANQGSEA. Trimming stripped 4 bases from V and 2 bases from J, with 11 bases between. This CDR3 has 14 amino acids. The CDR3 DNA reads as TGCAGCGTTGTTGGCGGTATCAACACCGGGGAGCTGTTTTTT. This translates into CSVVGGINTGELFF.

This clonotype was observed many times. The chain uses TRBV29-1 and TRBJ1-1, with D perhaps TRBD1 (6 bases). The CDR3 totals 13 residues. CDR1 SQVTM and CDR2 ANQGSEA come from the germline V gene. Trimming took off 0 bases at V and 4 bases at J, with 9 bases between the two ends. The CDR3 DNA reads TGCAGCGTTGAAGATCCCAGGGGCACTGAAGCTTTCTTT. This translates into CSVEDPRGTEAFF.

In this sample, this clonotype turned up many times. CDR3 residues: CSASWGQETQYF. As DNA, the CDR3 is TGCAGTGCTAGTTGGGGCCAAGAGACCCAGTACTTC. The chain uses TRBV20-1 and TRBJ2-5; D call uncertain. This CDR3 contains 12 residues. Germline loops: CDR1 DFQATT, CDR2 SNEGSKA (reference sequence). With 3 bases removed from V and 1 base from J, the gap between germline ends came to 6 bases.

This clonotype was detected only a few times. V is TRBV19 and J is TRBJ1-5, with D possibly being TRBD1 (6 bases). The V end lost 5 bases, the J end lost 5 bases, and 16 bases lay between the germline ends. CDR1 and CDR2 from the germline V gene are LNHDA and SQIVND (reference sequence). The CDR3 covers 15 residues. The CDR3 sequence is CASSPRGQSYQPQHF. CDR3 nucleotide sequence: TGTGCCAGTAGTCCCCGGGGGCAGAGTTATCAGCCCCAGCATTTT. The entire variable domain, with the rest obtained from reference TRBV19 and TRBJ1-5, is as follows: DGGITQSPKYLFRKEGQNVTLSCEQNLNHDAMYWYRQDPGQGLRLIYYSQIVNDFQKGDIAEGYSVSREKKESFPLTVTSAQKNPTAFYLCASSPRGQSYQPQHFGDGTRLSIL.

This clonotype was recorded a few times. This sequence joins TRBV5-1 and TRBJ2-7; 9 positions match TRBD2. V was clipped by 3 bases and J by 3 bases; unmatched bases: 4. This CDR3 comprises 14 residues. Germline values: CDR1 SGHRS, CDR2 YFSETQ. CDR3 in amino acids: CASSSEAGGYEQYF. CDR3 in DNA: TGCGCCAGCAGCTCAGAAGCGGGGGGCTACGAGCAGTACTTC. The variable domain in full, with the rest retrieved from reference TRBV5-1 and TRBJ2-7, is KAGVTQTPRYLIKTRGQQVTLSCSPISGHRSVSWYQQTPGQGLQFLFEYFSETQRNKGNFPGRFSGRQFSNSRSEMNVSTLELGDSALYLCASSSEAGGYEQYFGPGTRLTVT.

The J gene is TRBJ1-5, the V gene TRBV6-5; D remains ambiguous. V lost 5 bases, J lost 6 bases, and 26 bases lay in between. Germline V CDR1 and CDR2: MNHEY, SVGAGI. The CDR3 totals 18 residues. CDR3 sequence (DNA): TGTGCCAGCAGTACTGCCCCCCCCGGGCCCCGATCCCCTCAGCCCCAGCATTTT. Its protein product is CASSTAPPGPRSPQPQHF.

In its sample, this clonotype was seen a few times. The chain couples TRBV7-2 to TRBJ1-3; D perhaps matches TRBD1 (5 bases). This CDR3 contains 16 residues. The germline V gene has CDR1 SGHTA and CDR2 FQGNSA. V lost 1 base, J lost 2 bases, and 12 bases lay in between. The CDR3 here is CASSLVSGATGNTIYF. CDR3 in DNA: TGTGCCAGCAGCTTAGTATCCGGGGCGACTGGAAACACCATATATTTT.

On this clonotype itself: This may be a read error: a much more frequent sequence differs by one nucleotide. The chain joins TRBV29-1 to TRBJ1-1; D might be TRBD1 (6 bases). Trimming cost V 4 bases and J 1 base, with 10 bases left between them. Germline CDR1 reads SQVTM; CDR2 reads ANQGSEA. This CDR3 comprises 13 residues. In DNA form, the CDR3 reads TGCAGCGTTGGGAGGGGGGCGAACACTGAAGCTTTCTTT. Amino acid sequence: CSVGRGANTEAFF.

J is TRBJ1-1 and V is TRBV20-1; no reliable D call. The V and J ends lost 1 base and 0 bases respectively, with 9 bases between them. The CDR3 is 14 residues long. Per the germline V gene, CDR1 is DFQATT and CDR2 is SNEGSKA (reference sequence). CDR3 DNA: TGCAGTGCTAGAGGGGCTCTGATGAACACTGAAGCTTTCTTT. Its protein product is CSARGALMNTEAFF.

This chain connects TRBV20-1 to TRBJ2-7; TRBD2 is a possible D gene (6 bases). Looked up from germline, CDR1 is DFQATT and CDR2 is SNEGSKA (reference sequence). This CDR3 has 16 amino acids. V shed 0 bases and J shed 0 bases, with 15 bases lying between them. CDR3 amino acids: CSARDQWRERSYEQYF. CDR3 bases: TGCAGTGCTAGAGATCAATGGCGGGAACGCTCCTACGAGCAGTACTTC.

There are a few counts of this clonotype. This rearrangement joins TRBV12-3 or TRBV12-4 to TRBJ1-1; D is undetermined. The CDR3 spans 14 residues. Trimming took off 6 bases at V and 1 base at J, with 12 bases between the two ends. CDR3 coding DNA: TGTGCCAGCAGCCAAGGAACATCGAACACTGAAGCTTTCTTT. Translated, it gives CASSQGTSNTEAFF.

A note on this clonotype: Germline is not matched at one junction end, which may reflect a read error. The chain combines TRBV7-7 with TRBJ2-7, with 9 nucleotides matching TRBD2. CDR3 length: 16 residues. CDR1 and CDR2 (germline): SSHAT, FNYEAQ (reference sequence). The CDR3 sequence: CASSPRSGRLSYEQYF. CDR3 nucleotides: TGTGCTAGCAGCCCCCGGAGCGGGAGGCTCTCCTACGAGCAGTACTTC.

There are a few counts of this clonotype. The chain recombines TRBV2 with TRBJ1-4, with 10 bases aligning to TRBD1. The V and J ends lost 5 bases and 4 bases, in that order; junction bases with no gene match: 4. In germline, CDR1 is SNHLY, CDR2 FYNNEI. The CDR3 is 15 residues long. In DNA, the CDR3 is TGTGCCAGCAGTCGGGACAGGGGACGTAATGAAAAACTGTTTTTT. Its translation: CASSRDRGRNEKLFF.

In this sample, this clonotype turned up a few times. The chain combines TRBV20-1 with TRBJ1-1, with a weak D call TRBD1 (6 bases). The V and J ends lost 6 bases and 7 bases respectively, with 18 bases between them. The germline gives CDR1 DFQATT, CDR2 SNEGSKA (reference sequence). The CDR3 sequence is 13 residues long. CDR3 sequence: CSAPPITGNEAFF. In nucleotides, the CDR3 is TGCAGTGCGCCGCCTATAACAGGGAATGAAGCTTTCTTT.